One and the same sample provided the 12 T cell receptor beta chains below, sequenced in a study of blood T cell repertoires in COVID-19. Some clones are missing from TCRdb's copy, which holds only in-frame ones; the method was immunoSEQ multiplex PCR. The sample yields 130,000 to 150,000 clones, about 89% seen once. The sequenced sample consisted of peripheral blood. The receptors were sampled from an elderly man with acute or convalescent COVID-19.

This rearrangement joins TRBV6-6 to TRBJ2-1; the D gene is possibly TRBD1 (6 bases). CDR1 MNHNY and CDR2 SVGAGI come from the germline V gene (reference sequence). CDR3 size: 14 residues. Trimming removed 5 bases from V and 1 base from J, with 9 bases in between. The CDR3 DNA sequence: TGTGCCAGCAGTACGACAGGTTCCTACAATGAGCAGTTCTTC. Protein: CASSTTGSYNEQFF.

The V call is TRBV5-1, the J call TRBJ2-5; a weak D match, TRBD1 (5 bases). Trimming cost V 4 bases and J 0 bases, with 16 bases left between them. The CDR3 contains 16 residues. Germline V CDR1 and CDR2: SGHRS, YFSETQ. This CDR3 reads CASSPPTETYQETQYF. CDR3 in DNA: TGCGCCAGCAGCCCACCGACAGAAACGTACCAAGAGACCCAGTACTTC.

J is TRBJ1-5 and V is TRBV5-5; D is ambiguous. Germline V gene data show CDR1 as SGHKS and CDR2 as YYEKEE (reference sequence). Trimming took 2 bases from V and 4 from J, leaving 19 bases between them. This CDR3 comprises 17 residues. CDR3 sequence reads: CASSFGEGFSPNQPQHF. The CDR3 nucleotides are TGTGCCAGCAGCTTCGGGGAGGGTTTTTCGCCTAATCAGCCCCAGCATTTT.

This clone was observed a single time. The rearrangement uses TRBV3-1 (or the pseudogene TRBV3-2) and TRBJ1-1; the D gene is possibly TRBD1 (5 bases). V lost 0 bases to trimming and J lost 7 bases, with 12 bases between them. Germline CDR1 is LGHDT and CDR2 is YNNKEL (reference sequence). The CDR3 is made up of 14 amino acids. Here the CDR3 DNA reads TGTGCCAGCAGCCAAGATCAGATTAGGGGTGAAGCTTTCTTT. Its protein product is CASSQDQIRGEAFF.

A word on this clone: The sample holds other DNA sequences that translate to the same CDR3. The gene calls are TRBV2 and TRBJ2-2; a possible D gene is TRBD2 (7 bases). Trimming removed 2 bases from V and 5 bases from J, with 12 bases in between. Germline V gene data show CDR1 as SNHLY and CDR2 as FYNNEI. There are 15 residues in the CDR3. CDR3: CASSERGGSTGELFF. For the CDR3, the DNA is TGTGCCAGCAGTGAAAGGGGGGGAAGTACCGGGGAGCTGTTTTTT.

This rearrangement joins TRBV3-1 (or the pseudogene TRBV3-2) to TRBJ2-7, with 8 bases that match TRBD1. CDR1 is LGHDT, CDR2 YNNKEL, per germline (reference sequence). V lost 4 bases and J lost 1; bases outside the gene matches: 3. This CDR3 comprises 14 residues. In DNA form, the CDR3 reads TGTGCCAGCAGCCTAGGACAGGGATCCTACGAGCAGTACTTC. Protein: CASSLGQGSYEQYF.

V usage is TRBV18 and J usage is TRBJ1-4, with D possibly TRBD1 on 6 matching bases. The CDR3 has 15 residues. V was trimmed by 3 bases and J by 4 bases, leaving 12 bases between them. Germline values: CDR1 KGHSH, CDR2 LQKENI. The CDR3 region has the DNA TGTGCCAGCTCACCTATTACAGGGAATAATGAAAAACTGTTTTTT. Protein product: CASSPITGNNEKLFF.

This clone was counted only a few times. V gene TRBV7-8 combines with J gene TRBJ2-7, with 10 bases that match TRBD1. The CDR3 consists of 14 residues. Trimming took 5 bases from V and 5 from J; bases not matched to a gene: 6. CDR1 SGHVS and CDR2 FQNEAQ come from the germline V gene. The CDR3 nucleotides are TGTGCCAGCAGCAGGGACAGGGGAGAGGACGAGCAGTACTTC. Translated: CASSRDRGEDEQYF.

This clone was detected once. The CDR3 nucleotides are TGTGCCAGCAGCCCGTCCGGCTATGGCTACACCTTC. This gives the protein CASSPSGYGYTF. This chain links TRBV11-2 with TRBJ1-2; unclear D gene. The CDR3 runs to 12 residues. Trimming removed 5 bases from V and 4 bases from J, with 8 bases in between. Per the germline V gene, CDR1 is SGHAT and CDR2 is FQNNGV.

The rearrangement joins TRBV7-2 to TRBJ2-5; 10 nucleotides agree with TRBD2. J gave up 9 bases and V 2 bases, and 9 bases lay outside the gene matches. The germline V gene has CDR1 SGHTA and CDR2 FQGNSA. The CDR3 has 15 amino acids. The DNA for the CDR3 is TGTGCCAGCAGCTTAACTAGCGGGATGGCCCGGGCCCAGTACTTC. Its translation is CASSLTSGMARAQYF.

This chain joins TRBV11-2 and TRBJ1-6, with D possibly being TRBD1 (5 bases). This CDR3 has 14 amino acids. From germline, CDR1 is SGHAT and CDR2 FQNNGV. Deletions cut 1 base from V and 9 bases from J, with 10 bases between. The CDR3: CASSLGQIGSPLHF. CDR3 DNA sequence: TGTGCCAGCAGCTTAGGACAGATCGGTTCACCCCTCCACTTT.

This chain joins TRBV6-1 and TRBJ2-2; D may be TRBD2 (5 bases). The CDR3 is made up of 14 amino acids. Looked up from germline, CDR1 is MNHNS and CDR2 is SASEGT. V was shortened by 2 bases and J by 1 base, with 5 bases between the two germline ends. This CDR3 is CASSERGNTGELFF. The CDR3 DNA reads as TGTGCCAGCAGTGAACGGGGGAACACCGGGGAGCTGTTTTTT.